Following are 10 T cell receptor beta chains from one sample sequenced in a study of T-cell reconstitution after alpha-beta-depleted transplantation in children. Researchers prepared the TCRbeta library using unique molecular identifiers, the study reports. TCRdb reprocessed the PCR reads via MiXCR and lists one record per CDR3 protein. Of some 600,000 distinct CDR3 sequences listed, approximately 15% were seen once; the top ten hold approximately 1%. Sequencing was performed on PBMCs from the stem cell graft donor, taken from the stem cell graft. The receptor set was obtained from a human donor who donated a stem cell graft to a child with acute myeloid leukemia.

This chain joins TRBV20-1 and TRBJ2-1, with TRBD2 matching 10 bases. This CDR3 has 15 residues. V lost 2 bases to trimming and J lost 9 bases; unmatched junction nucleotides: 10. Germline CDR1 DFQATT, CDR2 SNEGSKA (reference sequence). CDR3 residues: CSARKIAGGGAEQFF. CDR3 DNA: TGCAGTGCTAGAAAAATAGCGGGGGGTGGGGCTGAGCAGTTCTTC.

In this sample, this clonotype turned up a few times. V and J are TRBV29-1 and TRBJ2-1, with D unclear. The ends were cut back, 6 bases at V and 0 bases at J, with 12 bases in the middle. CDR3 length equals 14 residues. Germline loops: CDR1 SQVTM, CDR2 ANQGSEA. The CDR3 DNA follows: TGCAGCGTAGCTGACGGATACTCCTACAATGAGCAGTTCTTC. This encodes CSVADGYSYNEQFF.

The CDR3 DNA follows: TGCAGTGCTAGAGCGACTGGCCCCTACAATGAGCAGTTCTTC. Its translation: CSARATGPYNEQFF. V is TRBV20-1 and J is TRBJ2-1; D gene uncertain. CDR3 length equals 14 residues. CDR1 DFQATT and CDR2 SNEGSKA come from the germline V gene (reference sequence). V was trimmed by 1 base and J by 2 bases, leaving 9 bases between them.

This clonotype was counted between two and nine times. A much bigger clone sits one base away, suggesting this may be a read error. The CDR3 nucleotides are TGTGCCAGCAGTAACTTCTACGAGCAGTACTTC. Amino acid sequence: CASSNFYEQYF. The V gene is TRBV6-2 or TRBV6-3, the J gene TRBJ2-7; D is uncertain. CDR1 is MNHEY and CDR2 is SVGEGT in the germline V gene. CDR3 length: 11 amino acids. The V gene lost 5 bases and the J gene lost 3 bases, with 5 bases spanning the gap.

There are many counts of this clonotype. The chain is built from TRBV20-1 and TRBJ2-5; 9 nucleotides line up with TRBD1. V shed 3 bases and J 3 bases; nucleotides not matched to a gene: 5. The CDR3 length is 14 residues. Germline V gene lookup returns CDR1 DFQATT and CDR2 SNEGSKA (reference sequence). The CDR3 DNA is TGCAGTGCTAGCCCGGGACAGGGTAAAGAGACCCAGTACTTC. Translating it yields CSASPGQGKETQYF.

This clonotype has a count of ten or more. CDR3 amino acids: CSVAGALRTEAFF. The CDR3 DNA reads as TGCAGCGTTGCAGGGGCGCTGAGGACTGAAGCTTTCTTT. The gene calls are TRBV29-1 and TRBJ1-1; TRBD1 is a possible D gene (6 bases). V lost 4 bases to trimming and J lost 5 bases, with 14 bases between them. The CDR3 runs 13 residues. CDR1 SQVTM and CDR2 ANQGSEA come from the germline V gene.

The CDR3 loop is CASSPGPSGNTIYF. CDR3 nucleotides: TGCGCCAGCAGCCCAGGCCCCTCTGGAAACACCATATATTTT. The rearrangement links TRBV4-3 to TRBJ1-3; D is ambiguous. Germline-derived CDR1 and CDR2 are LGHNA and YSLEER. This CDR3 comprises 14 residues. V was clipped by 4 bases and J by 0 bases, with 7 bases between them.

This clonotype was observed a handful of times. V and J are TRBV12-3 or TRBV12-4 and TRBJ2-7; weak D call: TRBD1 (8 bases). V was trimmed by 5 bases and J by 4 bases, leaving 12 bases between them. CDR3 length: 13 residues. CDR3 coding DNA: TGTGCCAGCAGTGGACAGGGACTATACGAGCAGTACTTC. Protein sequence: CASSGQGLYEQYF.

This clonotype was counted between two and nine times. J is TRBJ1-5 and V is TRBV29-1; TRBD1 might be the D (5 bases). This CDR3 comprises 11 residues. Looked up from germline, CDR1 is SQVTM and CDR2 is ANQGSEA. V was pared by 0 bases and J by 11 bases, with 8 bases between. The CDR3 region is CSVEEGGAQHF. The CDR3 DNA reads TGCAGCGTTGAAGAGGGGGGAGCCCAGCATTTT.

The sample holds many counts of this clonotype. The CDR3 sequence is CSAYGTENQPQHF. For the CDR3, the DNA is TGCAGTGCTTACGGGACAGAGAATCAGCCCCAGCATTTT. The chain joins TRBV20-1 to TRBJ1-5, with 7 bases matching TRBD1. The CDR3 runs to 13 residues. CDR1 is DFQATT and CDR2 is SNEGSKA in the germline V gene (reference sequence). The J segment lost 4 bases and the V segment lost 5 bases, leaving 5 bases of the junction unmatched.